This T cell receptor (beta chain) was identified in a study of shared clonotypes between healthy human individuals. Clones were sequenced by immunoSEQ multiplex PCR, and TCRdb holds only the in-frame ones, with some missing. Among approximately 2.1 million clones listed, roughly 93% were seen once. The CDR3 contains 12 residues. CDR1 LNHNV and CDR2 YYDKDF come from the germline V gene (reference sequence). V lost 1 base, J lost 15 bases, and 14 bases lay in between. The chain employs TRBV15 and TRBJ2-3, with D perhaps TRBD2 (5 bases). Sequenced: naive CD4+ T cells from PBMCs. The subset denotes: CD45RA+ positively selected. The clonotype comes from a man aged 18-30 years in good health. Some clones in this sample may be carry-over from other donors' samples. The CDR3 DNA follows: TGTGCCACCAGCAGAGCCAGCGGACCGGGATATTTT. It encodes CATSRASGPGYF.